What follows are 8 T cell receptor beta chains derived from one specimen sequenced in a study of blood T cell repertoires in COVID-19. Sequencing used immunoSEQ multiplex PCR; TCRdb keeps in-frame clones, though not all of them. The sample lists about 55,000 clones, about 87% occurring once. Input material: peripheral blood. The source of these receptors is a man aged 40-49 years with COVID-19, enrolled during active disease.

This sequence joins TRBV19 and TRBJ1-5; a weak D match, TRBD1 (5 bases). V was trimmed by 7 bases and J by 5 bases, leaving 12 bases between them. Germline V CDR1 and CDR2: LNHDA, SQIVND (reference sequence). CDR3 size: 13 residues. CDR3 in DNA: TGTGCCAGTACTACTGGAGGGGATCAGCCCCAGCATTTT. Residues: CASTTGGDQPQHF.

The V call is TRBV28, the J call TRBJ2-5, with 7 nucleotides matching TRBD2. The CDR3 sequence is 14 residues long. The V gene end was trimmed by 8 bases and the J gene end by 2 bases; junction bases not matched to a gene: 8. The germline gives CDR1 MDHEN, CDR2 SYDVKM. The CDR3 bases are TGTGCCAGCCGTGGGGGAGGGTCACAAGAGACCCAGTACTTC. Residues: CASRGGGSQETQYF.

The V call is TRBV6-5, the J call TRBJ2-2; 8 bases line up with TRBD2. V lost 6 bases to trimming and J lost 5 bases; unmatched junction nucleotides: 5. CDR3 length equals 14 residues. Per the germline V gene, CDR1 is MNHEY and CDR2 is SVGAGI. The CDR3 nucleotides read TGTGCCAGCAGCGAGACTAGCGAAACCGGGGAGCTGTTTTTT. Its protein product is CASSETSETGELFF.

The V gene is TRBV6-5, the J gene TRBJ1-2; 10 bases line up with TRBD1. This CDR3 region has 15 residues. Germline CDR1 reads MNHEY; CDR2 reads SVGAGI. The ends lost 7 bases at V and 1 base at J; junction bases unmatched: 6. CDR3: CASKDRGIVNYGYTF. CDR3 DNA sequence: TGTGCCAGCAAGGACAGGGGGATTGTTAACTATGGCTACACCTTC.

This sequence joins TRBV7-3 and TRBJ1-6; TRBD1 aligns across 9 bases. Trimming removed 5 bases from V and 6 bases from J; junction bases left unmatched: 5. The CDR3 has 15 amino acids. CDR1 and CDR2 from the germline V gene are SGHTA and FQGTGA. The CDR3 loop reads CASSTGQGTNSPLHF. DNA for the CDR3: TGTGCCAGCAGCACCGGACAGGGGACTAATTCACCCCTCCACTTT.

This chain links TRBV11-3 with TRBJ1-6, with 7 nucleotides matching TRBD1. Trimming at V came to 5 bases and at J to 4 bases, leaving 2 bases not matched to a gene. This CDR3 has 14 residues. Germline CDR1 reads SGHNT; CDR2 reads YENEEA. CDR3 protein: CASSPGQYNSPLHF. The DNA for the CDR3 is TGTGCCAGCAGCCCGGGACAGTATAATTCACCCCTCCACTTT.

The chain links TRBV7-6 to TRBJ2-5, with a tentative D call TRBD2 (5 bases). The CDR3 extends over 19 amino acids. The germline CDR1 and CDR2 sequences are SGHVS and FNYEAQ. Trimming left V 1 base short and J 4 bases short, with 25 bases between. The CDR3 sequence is CASSLGTVVGWIGRETQYF. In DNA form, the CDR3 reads TGTGCCAGCAGCTTAGGAACGGTAGTAGGTTGGATAGGGAGAGAGACCCAGTACTTC.

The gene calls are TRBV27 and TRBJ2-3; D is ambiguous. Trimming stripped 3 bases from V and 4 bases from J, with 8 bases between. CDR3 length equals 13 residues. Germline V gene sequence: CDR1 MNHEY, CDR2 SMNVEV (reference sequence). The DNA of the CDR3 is TGTGCCAGCAGTTTTGAGCCTTCAGATACGCAGTATTTT. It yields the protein CASSFEPSDTQYF.